This TCR beta chain was observed in a study of T-cell memory formation after mild COVID-19. Study-level points and caveats: A balance of CD4 and CD8 characterized clones contracting day 15 to 85, whereas later expanders leaned CD4+. The authors left the SARS-CoV-2 specificity of second-wave clones peaking on day 37 unconfirmed. Some SARS-CoV-2-responding clones were already detected in memory before infection. Contracting CD4+ clones were located mainly in CM and EM, and CD8+ clones in EMRA.

The table lists this clonotype with a few counts. The target antigen is unknown. The CDR3 covers 13 residues. The V gene lost 3 bases and the J gene lost 4 bases, with 10 bases spanning the gap. CDR1 KGHSH and CDR2 LQKENI come from the germline V gene. TCRdb re-derived calls from the 5' RACE reads in MiXCR, one entry per CDR3 protein. The data show about 400,000 distinct CDR3 sequences, 20% to 25% seen once. The genes are TRBV18 and TRBJ2-7; D possibly corresponds to TRBD1 (6 bases). The source material was PBMCs or a T cell subset sorted from them (not recorded which). The receptor was isolated from an adult woman who had mild COVID-19 (a few samples of this study predate the infection). Cell type and time point are not known. The CDR3 loop reads CASSPRDTYEQYF. Written as DNA, the CDR3 is TGTGCCAGCTCACCCCGGGACACGTACGAGCAGTACTTC.